This TCR beta chain appears in the sequencing data of a study of blood T cell repertoires in COVID-19. Study-wide context: Sources were T cells, B-cell-depleted T cells, or PBMCs; the material itself was cDNA or gDNA.

Clones were sequenced by immunoSEQ multiplex PCR, and TCRdb holds only the in-frame ones, with some missing. The table records some 100,000 clones, about 83% of them present only once. The sequenced sample was peripheral blood. The receptor's source is a man aged 65 to 79 with acute or convalescent COVID-19.

The chain's CDR3 is CASSNLGNEQFF. The CDR3 DNA reads as TGTGCCAGCAGCAACCTAGGTAATGAGCAGTTCTTC. The chain uses TRBV7-3 and TRBJ2-1; D is ambiguous. V was shortened by 5 bases and J by 7 bases, with 9 bases between the two germline ends. This CDR3 is 12 amino acids long. Per germline, CDR1 SGHTA and CDR2 FQGTGA.